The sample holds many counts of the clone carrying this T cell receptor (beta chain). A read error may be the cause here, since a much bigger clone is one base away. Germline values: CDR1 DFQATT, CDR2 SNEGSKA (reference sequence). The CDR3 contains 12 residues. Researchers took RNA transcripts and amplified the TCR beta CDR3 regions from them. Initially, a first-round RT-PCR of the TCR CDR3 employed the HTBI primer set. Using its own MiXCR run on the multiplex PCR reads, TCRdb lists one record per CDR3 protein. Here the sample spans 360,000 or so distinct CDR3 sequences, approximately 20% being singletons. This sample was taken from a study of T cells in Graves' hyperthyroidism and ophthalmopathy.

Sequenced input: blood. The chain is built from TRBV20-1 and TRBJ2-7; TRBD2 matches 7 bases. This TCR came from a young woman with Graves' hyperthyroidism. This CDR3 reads CNASGQRYEQYF. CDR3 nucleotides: TGCAATGCTAGCGGCCAGAGGTACGAGCAGTACTTC.